This T cell receptor beta chain was observed in a study of CD8+ T cells in alopecia areata. This clone appeared a few times. Germline V gene sequence: CDR1 SGHRS, CDR2 YFSETQ. CDR3 length equals 15 residues. The V gene lost 0 bases and the J gene lost 5 bases, with 12 bases spanning the gap. It was cDNA, reverse transcribed from extracted RNA, that served as the sequencing template. Produced via immunoSEQ multiplex PCR; TCRdb's table is partial and in-frame only. Seen here are 200,000 to 250,000 clones, about two thirds observed once, and the top ten hold around 1.2%. The chain couples TRBV5-1 to TRBJ1-3; D is uncertain. Specimen: CD4+ T cells sorted from blood, collected at week 0. The receptor was isolated from a human donor with alopecia areata. This CDR3 is CASSLDVPTRNTIYF. In nucleotides, the CDR3 is TGCGCCAGCAGCTTGGACGTGCCTACTAGAAACACCATATATTTT. Drawing the rest from reference TRBV5-1 and TRBJ1-3, the complete variable domain is KAGVTQTPRYLIKTRGQQVTLSCSPISGHRSVSWYQQTPGQGLQFLFEYFSETQRNKGNFPGRFSGRQFSNSRSEMNVSTLELGDSALYLCASSLDVPTRNTIYFGEGSWLTVV.